What follows describes a single T cell receptor (beta chain). Its matching antigen is unknown. Viral peptide pool expansion of antigen-specific CD4+ T cells preceded sequencing in the ViraFEST assay. Cells that had been cultured for 10 days were the source of isolated CD4+ T cells. The person was diagnosed with PCR-confirmed SARS-CoV-2 infection between March and December 2020. Clones were read by immunoSEQ multiplex PCR, and TCRdb kept only the in-frame ones, dropping some. This table holds under 80,000 clones, around 70% found once. CDR1 is SGHRS, CDR2 YFSETQ, per germline. Trimming shortened V by 2 bases and J by 7 bases, and 12 bases separated the two germline ends. The CDR3 loop spans 14 amino acids. This entry belongs to a study of vaccination effects on CD4 cells after COVID-19. Study-wide results and caveats: Late post-vaccination samples showed marked contraction of infection- and vaccine-induced clones.

The sequence was obtained from a human donor who had a prior SARS-CoV-2 infection. The source material was CD4+ T cells from PBMCs cultured with HIV peptides, sampled before COVID-19 vaccination. Documented subset: HIV-1 Nef peptide pool negative control/reference culture. The chain uses TRBV5-1 and TRBJ1-4; tentative D call: TRBD1 (5 bases). This chain's CDR3 is CASSFVGGAEKLFF. In nucleotides, the CDR3 is TGCGCCAGCAGCTTCGTCGGAGGGGCTGAAAAACTGTTTTTT.